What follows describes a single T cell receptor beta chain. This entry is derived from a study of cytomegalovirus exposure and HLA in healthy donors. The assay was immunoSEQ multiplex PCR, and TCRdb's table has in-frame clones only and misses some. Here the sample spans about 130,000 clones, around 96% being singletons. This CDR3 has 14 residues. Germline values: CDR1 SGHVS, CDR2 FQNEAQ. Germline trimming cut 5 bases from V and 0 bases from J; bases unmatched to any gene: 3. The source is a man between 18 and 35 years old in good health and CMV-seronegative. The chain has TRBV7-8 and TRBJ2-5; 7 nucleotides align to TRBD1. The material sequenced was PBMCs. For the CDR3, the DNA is TGTGCCAGCAGCGAGACAGGGAACCAAGAGACCCAGTACTTC. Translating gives CASSETGNQETQYF.